This TCR beta chain was captured in a study of shared clonotypes between healthy human individuals. In the study overall: A couple of female and a few male donors aged 18 to 49 were enrolled.

As concerns this clone: What it recognizes is unknown.

Original data processing: Filtering differed since immunoSEQ provided only junctions, with no quality scores. Method: immunoSEQ multiplex PCR; TCRdb's copy keeps in-frame clones and lacks some. The D gene and trimming were derived from the DNA, and the V and J assignments and clone size from that table. The sample carries roughly 2.1 million clones, about 93% recorded once. General study findings and limits: Apart from blood, nothing was sampled; tissue repertoires likely differ.

Germline CDR1 MNHEY, CDR2 SMNVEV (reference sequence). This CDR3 has 15 amino acids. The junction had 6 bases not matched to a gene; V was cut back by 5 bases and J by 2 bases. CD45RO-negative, CCR7-selected cells formed the naive CD8 fraction, which excluded terminally differentiated effector memory CD45RA+ cells. The chain combines TRBV27 with TRBJ2-5; 9 nucleotides align to TRBD1. This receptor was identified in a man aged 18-30 years in good health. Some clones in this sample may be carry-over from other donors' samples. The specimen was naive CD8+ T cells from PBMCs. CDR3 DNA: TGTGCCAGCAGTCCCGACAGGGGGAGACAAGAGACCCAGTACTTC. It specifies CASSPDRGRQETQYF.